This T cell receptor (beta chain) was identified during a study of cytomegalovirus exposure and HLA in healthy donors. Regarding the study as a whole: Across donors, presence/absence analyses took sequencing depth to be roughly uniform.

The primer mix had 60 Vbeta and 13 Jbeta primers. The protocol was immunoSEQ multiplex PCR, while the TCRdb copy is restricted to in-frame clones and leaves out a portion. Of some 100,000 clones in the sample, 60% to 85% were seen once. In the case of this clone: The antigen remains unidentified.

V was cut by 4 bases and J by 0 bases, with 14 bases left in between. The CDR3 contains 15 residues. Germline lookup yields CDR1 SGHRS and CDR2 YFSETQ. Sequencing used PBMCs. This TCR derives from a man in his fifties or sixties in good health and CMV-seropositive. This chain uses TRBV5-1 with TRBJ2-7; D is possibly TRBD1 (5 bases). For the CDR3, the DNA is TGCGCCAGCAGCAGTCAGGGTCCCCTCTCCTACGAGCAGTACTTC. It is translated as CASSSQGPLSYEQYF.